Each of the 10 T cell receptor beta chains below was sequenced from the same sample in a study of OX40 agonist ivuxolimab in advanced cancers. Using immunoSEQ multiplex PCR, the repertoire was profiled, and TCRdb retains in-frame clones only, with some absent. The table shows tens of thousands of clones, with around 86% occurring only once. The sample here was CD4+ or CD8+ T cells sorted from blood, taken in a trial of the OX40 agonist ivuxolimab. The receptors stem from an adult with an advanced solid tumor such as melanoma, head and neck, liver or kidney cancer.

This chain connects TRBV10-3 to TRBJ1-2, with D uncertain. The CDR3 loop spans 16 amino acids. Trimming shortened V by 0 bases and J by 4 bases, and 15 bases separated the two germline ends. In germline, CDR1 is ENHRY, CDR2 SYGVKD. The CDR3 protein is CAISESDGSATYGYTF. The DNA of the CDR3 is TGTGCCATCAGTGAGTCGGACGGGTCAGCCACCTATGGCTACACCTTC.

In nucleotides, the CDR3 is TGTGCCAGCAGTTCGGAATCCTCCTACGAGCAGTACTTC. Its translation: CASSSESSYEQYF. The chain combines TRBV6-8 with TRBJ2-7; the D is unclear. Germline lookup yields CDR1 MNHGY and CDR2 SAAAGT. Between the trimmed V and J ends, which lost 4 bases and 0 bases, there was a span of 7 bases. There are 13 residues in the CDR3.

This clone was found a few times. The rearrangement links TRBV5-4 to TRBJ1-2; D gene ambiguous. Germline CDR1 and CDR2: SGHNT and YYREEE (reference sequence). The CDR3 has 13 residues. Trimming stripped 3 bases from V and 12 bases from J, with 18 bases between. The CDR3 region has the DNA TGTGCCAGCAGCTCAAGTCGCCCGACCGCCCACACCTTC. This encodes CASSSSRPTAHTF.

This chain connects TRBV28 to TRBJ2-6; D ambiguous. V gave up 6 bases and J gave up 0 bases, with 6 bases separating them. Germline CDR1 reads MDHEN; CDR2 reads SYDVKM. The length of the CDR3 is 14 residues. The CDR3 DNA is TGTGCCAGCAGAGCCAGCTCTGGGGCCAACGTCCTGACTTTC. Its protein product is CASRASSGANVLTF.

CDR3 nucleotides: TGTGCCAGCAGCTTATCTTCACGGAACACCGGGGAGCTGTTTTTT. Amino acids: CASSLSSRNTGELFF. J is TRBJ2-2 and V is TRBV7-6; D remains unclear. In germline, CDR1 is SGHVS, CDR2 FNYEAQ. Trimming left V 2 bases short and J 1 base short, with 8 bases between. The CDR3 extends over 15 amino acids.

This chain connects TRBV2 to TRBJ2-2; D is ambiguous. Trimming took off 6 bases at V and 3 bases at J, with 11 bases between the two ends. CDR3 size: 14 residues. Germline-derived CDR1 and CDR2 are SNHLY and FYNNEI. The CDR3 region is CASSPSLHTGELFF. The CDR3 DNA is TGTGCCAGCAGCCCCTCGTTGCACACCGGGGAGCTGTTTTTT. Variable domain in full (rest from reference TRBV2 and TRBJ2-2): EPEVTQTPSHQVTQMGQEVILRCVPISNHLYFYWYRQILGQKVEFLVSFYNNEISEKSEIFDDQFSVERPDGSNFTLKIRSTKLEDSAMYFCASSPSLHTGELFFGEGSRLTVL.

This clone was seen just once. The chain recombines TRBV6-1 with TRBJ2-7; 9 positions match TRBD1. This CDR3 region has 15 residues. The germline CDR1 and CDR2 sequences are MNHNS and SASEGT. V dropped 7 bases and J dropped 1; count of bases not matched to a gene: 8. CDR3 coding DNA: TGTGCCAGCAACTCGGACAGGGGATGGTCCTACGAGCAGTACGTC. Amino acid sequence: CASNSDRGWSYEQYV.

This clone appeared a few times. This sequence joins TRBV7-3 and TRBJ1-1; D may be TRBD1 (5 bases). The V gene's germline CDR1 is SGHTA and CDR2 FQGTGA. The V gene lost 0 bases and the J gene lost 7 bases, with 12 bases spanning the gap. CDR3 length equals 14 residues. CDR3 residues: CASSLTNAGGEAFF. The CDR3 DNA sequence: TGTGCCAGCAGCTTAACGAACGCCGGGGGTGAAGCTTTCTTT.

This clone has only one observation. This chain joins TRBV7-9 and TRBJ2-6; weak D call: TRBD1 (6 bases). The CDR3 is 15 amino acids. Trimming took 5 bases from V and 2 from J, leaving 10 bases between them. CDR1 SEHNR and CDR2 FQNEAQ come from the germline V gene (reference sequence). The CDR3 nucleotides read TGTGCCAGCAGCGAAACAGGGACTGGGGCCAACGTCCTGACTTTC. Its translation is CASSETGTGANVLTF.

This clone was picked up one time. CDR3 sequence reads: CSAGRGGNYGYTF. CDR3 nucleotide sequence: TGCAGCGCCGGAAGGGGGGGCAACTATGGCTACACCTTC. The chain employs TRBV29-1 and TRBJ1-2, with D tentatively TRBD1 (6 bases). The CDR3 covers 13 residues. V dropped 7 bases and J dropped 2 bases, with 14 bases sitting between them. In germline, CDR1 is SQVTM, CDR2 ANQGSEA.